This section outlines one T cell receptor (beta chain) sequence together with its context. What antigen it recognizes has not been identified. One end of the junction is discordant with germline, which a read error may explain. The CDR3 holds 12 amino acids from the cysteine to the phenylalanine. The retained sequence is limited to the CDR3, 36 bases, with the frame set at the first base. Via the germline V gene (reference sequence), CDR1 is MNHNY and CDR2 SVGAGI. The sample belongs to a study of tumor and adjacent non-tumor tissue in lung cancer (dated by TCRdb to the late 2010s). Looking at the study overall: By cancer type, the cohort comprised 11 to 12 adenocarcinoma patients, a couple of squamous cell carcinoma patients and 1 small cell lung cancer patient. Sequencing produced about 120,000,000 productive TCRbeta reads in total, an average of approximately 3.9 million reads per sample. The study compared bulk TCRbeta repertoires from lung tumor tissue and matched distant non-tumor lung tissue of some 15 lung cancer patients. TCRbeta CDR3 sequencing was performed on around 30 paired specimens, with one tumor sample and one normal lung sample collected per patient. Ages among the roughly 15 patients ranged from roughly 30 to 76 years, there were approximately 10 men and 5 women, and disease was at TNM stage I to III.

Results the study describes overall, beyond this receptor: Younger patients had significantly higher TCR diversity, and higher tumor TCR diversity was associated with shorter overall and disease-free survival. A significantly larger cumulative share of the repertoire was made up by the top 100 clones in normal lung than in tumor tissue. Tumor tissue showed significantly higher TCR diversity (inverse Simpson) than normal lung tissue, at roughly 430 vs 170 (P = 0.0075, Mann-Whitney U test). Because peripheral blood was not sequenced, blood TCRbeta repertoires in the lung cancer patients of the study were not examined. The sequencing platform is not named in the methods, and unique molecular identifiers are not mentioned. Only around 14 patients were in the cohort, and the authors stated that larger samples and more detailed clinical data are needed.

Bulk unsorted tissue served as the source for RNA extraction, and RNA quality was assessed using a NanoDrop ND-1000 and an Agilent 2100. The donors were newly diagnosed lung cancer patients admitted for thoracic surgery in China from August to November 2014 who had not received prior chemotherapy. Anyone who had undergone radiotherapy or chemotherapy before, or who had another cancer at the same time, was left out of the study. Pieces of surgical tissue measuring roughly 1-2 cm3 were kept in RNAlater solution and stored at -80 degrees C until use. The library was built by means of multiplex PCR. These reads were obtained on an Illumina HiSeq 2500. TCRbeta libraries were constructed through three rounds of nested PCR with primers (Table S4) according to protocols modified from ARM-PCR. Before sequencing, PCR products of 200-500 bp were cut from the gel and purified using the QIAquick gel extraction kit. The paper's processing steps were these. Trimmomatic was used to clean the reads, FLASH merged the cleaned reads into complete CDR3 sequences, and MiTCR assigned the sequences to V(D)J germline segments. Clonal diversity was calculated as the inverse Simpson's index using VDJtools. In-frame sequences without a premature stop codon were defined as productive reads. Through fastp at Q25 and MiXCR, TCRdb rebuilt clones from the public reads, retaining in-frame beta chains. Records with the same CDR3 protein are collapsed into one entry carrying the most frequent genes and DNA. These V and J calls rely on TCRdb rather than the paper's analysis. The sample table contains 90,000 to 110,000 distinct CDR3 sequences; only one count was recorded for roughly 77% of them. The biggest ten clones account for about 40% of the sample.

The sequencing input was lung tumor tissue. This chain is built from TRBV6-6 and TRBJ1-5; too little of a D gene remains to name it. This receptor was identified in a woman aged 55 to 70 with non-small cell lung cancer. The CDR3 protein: CASRVTDQPHHF. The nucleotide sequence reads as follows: TGTGCCAGCAGGGTTACTGATCAGCCCCATCATTTT.